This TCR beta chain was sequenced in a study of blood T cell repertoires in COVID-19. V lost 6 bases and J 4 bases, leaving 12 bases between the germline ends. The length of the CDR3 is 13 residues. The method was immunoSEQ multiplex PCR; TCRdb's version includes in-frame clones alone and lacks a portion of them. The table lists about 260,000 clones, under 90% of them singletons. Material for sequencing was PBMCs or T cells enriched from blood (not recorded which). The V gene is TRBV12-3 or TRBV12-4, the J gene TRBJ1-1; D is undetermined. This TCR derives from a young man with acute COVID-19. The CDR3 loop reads CASSPLIGTEAFF. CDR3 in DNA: TGTGCCAGCAGCCCCTTGATCGGCACTGAAGCTTTCTTT.